These 4 T cell receptor beta chains originate from one sample sequenced in a study of CD4+ T cells in melanoma. Some clones are missing from TCRdb's copy, which holds only in-frame ones; the method was immunoSEQ multiplex PCR. The sample contains approximately 16,000 clones, roughly 88% of which appear only once. Specimen: cells from a culture (not recorded whether cultured in vitro). The receptors originated from a human donor with melanoma.

This clone was counted only a few times. The V call is TRBV25-1, the J call TRBJ1-2; the D gene is possibly TRBD1 (5 bases). The V end lost 7 bases, the J end lost 8 bases, and 17 bases lay between the germline ends. The length of the CDR3 is 13 residues. In germline, CDR1 is MGHDK, CDR2 SYGVNS. The CDR3 nucleotides read TGTGCCAGCACCCTAGAAGGGGTCCAGGGCTACACCTTC. Its protein is CASTLEGVQGYTF.

The gene calls are TRBV5-1 and TRBJ1-6, with no clear D. Trimming pared 4 bases from V and 11 bases from J, leaving 28 bases between. Germline V gene sequence: CDR1 SGHRS, CDR2 YFSETQ. The CDR3 length is 18 residues. Here the CDR3 DNA reads TGCGCCAGCAGCCGAACGTTGGGAGGATCTAACCTAGGAGCACCCCTCCACTTT. Translation: CASSRTLGGSNLGAPLHF.

The chain couples TRBV5-5 to TRBJ1-2; no clear D gene. CDR1 and CDR2 (germline): SGHKS, YYEKEE (reference sequence). With 2 bases removed from V and 3 bases from J, the gap between germline ends came to 11 bases. The length of the CDR3 is 14 residues. The CDR3 loop is CASSFGPADYGYTF. For the CDR3, the DNA is TGTGCCAGCAGCTTCGGGCCCGCAGACTATGGCTACACCTTC.

The gene calls are TRBV4-2 and TRBJ1-2; no clear D gene. Trimming removed 0 bases at V and 4 bases at J, with 9 bases between. Germline V CDR1 and CDR2: LGHNA, YNFKEQ. The CDR3 length is 14 residues. DNA of the CDR3: TGTGCCAGCAGCCAAGATACCGGCCCCTATGGCTACACCTTC. Residues: CASSQDTGPYGYTF.